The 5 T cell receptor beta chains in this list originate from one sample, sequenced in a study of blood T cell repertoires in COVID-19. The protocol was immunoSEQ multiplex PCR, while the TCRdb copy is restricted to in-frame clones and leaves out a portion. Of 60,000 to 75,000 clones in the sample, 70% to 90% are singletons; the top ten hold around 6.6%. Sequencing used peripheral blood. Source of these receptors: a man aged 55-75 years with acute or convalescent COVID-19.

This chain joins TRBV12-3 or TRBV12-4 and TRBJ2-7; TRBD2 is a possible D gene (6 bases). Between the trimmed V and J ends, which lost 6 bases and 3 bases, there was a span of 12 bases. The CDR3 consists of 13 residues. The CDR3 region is CASSTGTFYEQYF. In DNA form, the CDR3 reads TGTGCCAGCAGCACCGGGACTTTCTACGAGCAGTACTTC.

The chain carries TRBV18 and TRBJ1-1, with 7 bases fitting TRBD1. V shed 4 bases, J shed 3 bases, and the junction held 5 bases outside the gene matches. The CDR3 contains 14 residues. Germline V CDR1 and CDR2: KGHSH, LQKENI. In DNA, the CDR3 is TGTGCCAGCTCACGAGACAGGGTTGACACTGAAGCTTTCTTT. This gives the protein CASSRDRVDTEAFF.

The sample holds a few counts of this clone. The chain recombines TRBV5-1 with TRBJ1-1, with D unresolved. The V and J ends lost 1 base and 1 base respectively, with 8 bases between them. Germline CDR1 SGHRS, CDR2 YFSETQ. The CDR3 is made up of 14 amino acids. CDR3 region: CASSLYRENTEAFF. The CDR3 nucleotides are TGCGCCAGCAGCTTGTACAGAGAGAACACTGAAGCTTTCTTT.

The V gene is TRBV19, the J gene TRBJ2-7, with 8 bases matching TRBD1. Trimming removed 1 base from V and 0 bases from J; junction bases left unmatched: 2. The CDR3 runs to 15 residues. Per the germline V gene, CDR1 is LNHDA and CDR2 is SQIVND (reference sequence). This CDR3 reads CASSIAGTGSYEQYF. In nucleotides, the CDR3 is TGTGCCAGTAGTATAGCCGGGACAGGCTCCTACGAGCAGTACTTC.

The chain's CDR3 is CASSYVAGGYNEQFF. CDR3 bases: TGTGCCAGCAGCTACGTAGCGGGGGGCTACAATGAGCAGTTCTTC. V is TRBV11-3 and J is TRBJ2-1; 10 bases match TRBD2. The CDR3 is made up of 15 amino acids. The ends lost 4 bases at V and 3 bases at J; junction bases unmatched: 3. CDR1 SGHNT and CDR2 YENEEA come from the germline V gene.